This T cell receptor beta chain was captured by sequencing in a study of blood T cell repertoires in COVID-19. At the level of the study: Samples came from the United States, Italy and Spain, spanning acute and convalescent COVID-19. PBMCs, B-cell-depleted T cells, or T cells were the source of the cDNA or gDNA that made up the material.

The repertoire was sequenced with immunoSEQ multiplex PCR; TCRdb's copy has only in-frame clones and lacks some. The sample includes 55,000 or so clones, approximately 80% of them seen just once. This clone was counted once. The receptor comes from a man between 25 and 39 years old with COVID-19, enrolled during active disease. Material: peripheral blood.

The CDR3 sequence is CASSMGRGRNEQFF. The CDR3 coding sequence is TGTGCCAGTAGTATGGGTAGGGGGCGGAATGAGCAGTTCTTC. The chain uses TRBV19 and TRBJ2-1; TRBD1 matches at 7 bases. The trim removed 3 bases at V and 7 bases at J, leaving 6 bases unmatched. The CDR3 is 14 amino acids. Germline V CDR1 and CDR2: LNHDA, SQIVND (reference sequence).